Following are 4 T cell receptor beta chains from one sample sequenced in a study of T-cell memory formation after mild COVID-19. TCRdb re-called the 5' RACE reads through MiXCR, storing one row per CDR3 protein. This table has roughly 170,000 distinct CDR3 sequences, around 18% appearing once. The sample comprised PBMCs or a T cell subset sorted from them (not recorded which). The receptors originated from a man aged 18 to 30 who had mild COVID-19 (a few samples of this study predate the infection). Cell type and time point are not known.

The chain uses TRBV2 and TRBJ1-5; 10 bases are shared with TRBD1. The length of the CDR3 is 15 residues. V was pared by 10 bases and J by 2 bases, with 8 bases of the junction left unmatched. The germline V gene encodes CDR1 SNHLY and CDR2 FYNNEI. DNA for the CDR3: TGTGCCACCGGCCGGACAGGGGGTCGCAATCAGCCCCAGCATTTT. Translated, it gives CATGRTGGRNQPQHF.

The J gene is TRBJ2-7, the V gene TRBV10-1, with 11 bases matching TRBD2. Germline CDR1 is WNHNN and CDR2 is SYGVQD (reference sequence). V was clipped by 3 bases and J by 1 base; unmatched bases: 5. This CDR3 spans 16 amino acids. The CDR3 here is CASSDPSSGGSYEQYF. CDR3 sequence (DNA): TGCGCCAGCAGTGACCCTTCTAGCGGGGGGTCCTACGAGCAGTACTTC.

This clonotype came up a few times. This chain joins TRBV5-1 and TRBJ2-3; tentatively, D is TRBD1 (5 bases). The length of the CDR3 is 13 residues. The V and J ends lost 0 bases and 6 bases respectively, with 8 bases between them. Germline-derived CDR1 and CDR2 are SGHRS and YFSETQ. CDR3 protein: CASSLGAGDTQYF. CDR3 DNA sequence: TGCGCCAGCAGCTTGGGAGCAGGGGATACGCAGTATTTT.

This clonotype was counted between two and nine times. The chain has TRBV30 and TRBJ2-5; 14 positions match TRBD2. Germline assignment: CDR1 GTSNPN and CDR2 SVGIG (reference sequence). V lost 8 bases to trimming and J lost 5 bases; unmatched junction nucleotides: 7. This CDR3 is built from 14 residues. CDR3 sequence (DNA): TGTGCCACCCGACTAGCGGGGGGGCTGGAGACCCAGTACTTC. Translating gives CATRLAGGLETQYF.